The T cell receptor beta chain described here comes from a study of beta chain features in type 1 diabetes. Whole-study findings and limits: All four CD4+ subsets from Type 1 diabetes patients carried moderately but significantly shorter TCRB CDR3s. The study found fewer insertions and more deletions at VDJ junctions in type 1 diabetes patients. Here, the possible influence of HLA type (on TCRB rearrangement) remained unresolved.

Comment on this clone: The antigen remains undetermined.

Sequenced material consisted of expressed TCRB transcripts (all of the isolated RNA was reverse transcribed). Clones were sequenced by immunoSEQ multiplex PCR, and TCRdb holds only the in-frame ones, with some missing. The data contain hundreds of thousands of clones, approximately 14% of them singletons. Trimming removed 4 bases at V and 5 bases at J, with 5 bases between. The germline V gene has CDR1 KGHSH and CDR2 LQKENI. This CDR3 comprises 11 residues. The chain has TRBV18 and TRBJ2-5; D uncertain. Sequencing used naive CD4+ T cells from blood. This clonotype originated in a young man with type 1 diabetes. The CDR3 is CASSQEETQYF. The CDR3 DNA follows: TGTGCCAGCTCACAAGAGGAGACCCAGTACTTC.